The rows below give T cell receptor beta chains drawn from one sample of a study of T cell responses to AZD1222 COVID-19 vaccine. The repertoire was sequenced with immunoSEQ multiplex PCR; TCRdb's copy has only in-frame clones and lacks some. This table holds over 45,000 clones, more than 70% found once. The sample consisted of peripheral blood, taken 28 days after the second AZD1222 dose. All receptors come from an adult who received the AZD1222 COVID-19 vaccine. Each CDR3 is given with its conserved first and last residue. A D gene is named only where the DNA matches it firmly. A row's size may be missing; if present it is once, few, many or a size class.

15 TRBD2 NA TRBJ2-1 TRBV3-1/TRBV3-2 CASSPSRAGGPGQFF TGTGCCAGCAGCCCGTCTCGAGCGGGAGGGCCGGGACAGTTCTTC
15 TRBD2 once TRBJ2-1 TRBV10-1 CASSMGLAGYDEQFF TGCGCCAGCAGTATGGGACTAGCGGGTTACGATGAGCAGTTCTTC
15 TRBD1 NA TRBJ1-5 TRBV7-2 CASSLAGQINQPQHF TGTGCCAGCAGCTTAGCGGGACAGATCAATCAGCCCCAGCATTTT
16 NA NA TRBJ2-3 TRBV3-1/TRBV3-2 CASSQEGGGGPDTQYF TGTGCCAGCAGCCAAGAAGGAGGAGGGGGGCCAGATACGCAGTATTTT
15 TRBD1 once TRBJ2-7 TRBV7-2 CASSSHSTGGYEQYF TGTGCCAGCAGCTCCCATTCAACAGGGGGCTACGAGCAGTACTTC
14 NA NA TRBJ2-7 TRBV6-5 CASISIGLSYEQYF TGTGCCAGCATTTCCATCGGACTCAGCTACGAGCAGTACTTC
16 TRBD2 NA TRBJ2-3 TRBV18 CASSPSGGLKLDTQYF TGTGCCAGCTCACCCTCGGGAGGCTTGAAACTAGATACGCAGTATTTT
16 TRBD2 NA TRBJ2-7 TRBV6-2/TRBV6-3 CASSYSTGTISYEQYF TGTGCCAGCAGTTACTCGACCGGGACTATCTCCTACGAGCAGTACTTC
17 NA NA TRBJ1-4 TRBV7-4 CASSPFRDPALNEKLFF TGTGCCAGCAGCCCCTTCCGGGATCCAGCCTTAAATGAAAAACTGTTTTTT
15 TRBD2 NA TRBJ2-7 TRBV7-2 CASSVQREGPYEQYF TGTGCCAGCAGCGTACAGCGGGAGGGCCCCTACGAGCAGTACTTC
15 TRBD2 NA TRBJ2-5 TRBV11-3 CASSQLAGEQETQYF TGTGCCAGCAGCCAACTAGCGGGAGAGCAAGAGACCCAGTACTTC
12 NA NA TRBJ2-5 TRBV15 CATSRTEATQYF TGTGCCACCAGCAGAACCGAGGCGACCCAGTACTTC
16 NA NA TRBJ1-1 TRBV19 CASSIVGGRENTEAFF TGTGCCAGTAGTATAGTAGGGGGACGAGAGAACACTGAAGCTTTCTTT
15 NA NA TRBJ2-2 TRBV19 CASSWVQANTGELFF TGTGCCAGTAGTTGGGTACAAGCGAACACCGGGGAGCTGTTTTTT
15 NA NA TRBJ2-2 TRBV19 CASSIRLAGTGELFF TGTGCCAGTAGTATAAGGCTAGCTGGCACCGGGGAGCTGTTTTTT
11 NA NA TRBJ1-1 TRBV24-1 CATSKDRKAFF TGTGCCACCAGTAAAGACAGAAAAGCTTTCTTT
15 TRBD2 NA TRBJ2-3 TRBV19 CASSTSGRLGDTQYF TGTGCCAGTAGTACCAGCGGGAGGTTGGGAGATACGCAGTATTTT
14 NA NA TRBJ1-3 TRBV6-1 CASSEQTGPNTIYF TGTGCCAGCAGTGAACAGACAGGTCCGAACACCATATATTTT
14 NA NA TRBJ1-1 TRBV3-1/TRBV3-2 CASSHALTGTEAFF TGTGCCAGCAGCCACGCCCTTACAGGGACTGAAGCTTTCTTT
17 NA NA TRBJ1-2 TRBV21-1 CASSPRRSRETNYGYTF TGTGCCAGCAGCCCCAGGAGGTCGAGGGAAACTAACTATGGCTACACCTTC
13 TRBD1 NA TRBJ2-7 TRBV7-6 CASGDRQGTEQYF TGTGCCAGCGGCGACCGACAGGGAACCGAGCAGTACTTC
11 NA NA TRBJ1-2 TRBV29-1 CSVVVGRGYTF TGCAGCGTCGTCGTAGGGAGAGGCTACACCTTC
15 TRBD2 NA TRBJ2-7 TRBV4-3 CASSRGLAGSYEQYF TGCGCCAGCAGCCGAGGACTAGCGGGCTCCTACGAGCAGTACTTC
15 NA NA TRBJ2-3 TRBV6-2/TRBV6-3 CASSYVRGRTDTQYF TGTGCCAGCAGTTACGTACGGGGGCGCACAGATACGCAGTATTTT
16 TRBD1 NA TRBJ2-5 TRBV5-5 CASSLEDRGSQETQYF TGTGCCAGCAGCTTGGAGGACAGGGGGAGTCAAGAGACCCAGTACTTC
11 NA NA TRBJ1-5 TRBV6-5 CASSSQQPQHF TGTGCCAGCAGTTCGCAGCAGCCCCAGCATTTT
20 TRBD2 NA TRBJ2-3 TRBV28 CASSDNQGIGSGSSTDTQYF TGTGCCAGCAGTGACAACCAGGGCATTGGTAGCGGGAGTAGCACAGATACGCAGTATTTT
16 NA few TRBJ2-1 TRBV19 CASSIGSGSKLGEQFF TGTGCCAGTAGTATAGGGTCAGGGAGCAAACTCGGTGAGCAGTTCTTC
15 NA NA TRBJ2-1 TRBV11-3 CASSFGGDLNNEQFF TGTGCCAGCAGCTTCGGCGGGGACCTTAACAATGAGCAGTTCTTC
13 NA NA TRBJ2-7 TRBV29-1 CSGIPQGRNEQYF TGCAGCGGGATTCCCCAGGGGCGAAATGAGCAGTACTTC
15 NA once TRBJ2-1 TRBV3-1/TRBV3-2 CASSRLASSYNEQFF TGTGCCAGCAGTAGGTTAGCGTCATCCTACAATGAGCAGTTCTTC
13 NA NA TRBJ1-1 TRBV7-2 CASSTQRGTEAFF TGTGCCAGCAGCACCCAGAGGGGGACTGAAGCTTTCTTT
14 NA NA TRBJ1-1 TRBV10-2 CASTLDPSGTEAFF TGCGCCAGCACCCTTGACCCCTCGGGCACTGAAGCTTTCTTT
13 NA NA TRBJ1-5 TRBV30 CAWSLGLNQPQHF TGTGCCTGGTCGTTAGGGCTTAATCAGCCCCAGCATTTT
14 TRBD2 NA TRBJ2-3 TRBV7-3 CASSFSGRADTQYF TGTGCCAGCAGCTTTAGCGGGAGGGCAGATACGCAGTATTTT
13 NA NA TRBJ1-1 TRBV12-3/TRBV12-4 CASSSTGNTEAFF TGTGCCAGCAGTTCCACAGGGAACACTGAAGCTTTCTTT
16 TRBD2 NA TRBJ2-2 TRBV19 CASSRREGHGVGELFF TGTGCCAGTAGTCGGCGGGAGGGCCATGGGGTCGGGGAGCTGTTTTTT
14 NA once TRBJ2-7 TRBV11-1 CASSSARGAYEQYF TGTGCCAGCAGCTCGGCCCGGGGAGCCTACGAGCAGTACTTC
15 NA NA TRBJ2-4 TRBV5-5 CASSLEGPAKNIQYF TGTGCCAGCAGCTTGGAGGGCCCAGCCAAAAACATTCAGTACTTC
18 NA NA TRBJ2-6 TRBV7-9 CASSLGTAYLSGANVLTF TGTGCCAGCAGCTTAGGGACAGCTTACCTCTCTGGGGCCAACGTCCTGACTTTC
15 NA NA TRBJ1-2 TRBV3-1/TRBV3-2 CASSQDTSVFYGYTF TGTGCCAGCAGCCAAGATACGAGCGTTTTCTATGGCTACACCTTC
12 NA NA TRBJ2-7 TRBV7-2 CASSRTVYEQYF TGTGCCAGCAGCCGGACAGTATACGAGCAGTACTTC
14 TRBD1 NA TRBJ2-7 TRBV5-1 CASSSGTGTYEQYF TGCGCCAGCAGTTCGGGGACAGGCACCTACGAGCAGTACTTC
14 NA NA TRBJ1-5 TRBV24-1 CATSDFNSNQPQHF TGTGCCACCAGTGATTTTAATAGCAATCAGCCCCAGCATTTT
16 TRBD2 NA TRBJ2-1 TRBV27 CATLPISGNNYNEQFF TGTGCCACCCTTCCAATCAGCGGGAATAACTACAATGAGCAGTTCTTC
14 NA NA TRBJ2-2 TRBV5-4 CASSRNSNTGELFF TGTGCCAGCAGCCGAAACTCTAACACCGGGGAGCTGTTTTTT
16 TRBD1 NA TRBJ1-5 TRBV20-1 CSASGVQGGGNQPQHF TGCAGTGCTAGTGGGGTACAGGGGGGTGGCAATCAGCCCCAGCATTTT
15 NA NA TRBJ1-2 TRBV5-1 CASSLEIGRAYGYTF TGCGCCAGCAGCTTGGAAATTGGCAGGGCCTATGGCTACACCTTC
15 TRBD1 few TRBJ2-7 TRBV11-2 CASSLEQGATYEQYF TGTGCCAGCAGCTTAGAACAGGGGGCAACCTACGAGCAGTACTTC
13 NA NA TRBJ2-7 TRBV7-2 CASKMAGRYEQYF TGTGCCAGCAAGATGGCCGGGCGCTACGAGCAGTACTTC
17 TRBD2 NA TRBJ2-1 TRBV5-4 CASSSGGLAGTYNEQFF TGTGCCAGCAGCTCGGGGGGACTAGCGGGGACCTACAATGAGCAGTTCTTC
14 TRBD1 NA TRBJ1-1 TRBV7-6 CASSLKGADTEAFF TGTGCCAGCAGCTTAAAGGGGGCCGACACTGAAGCTTTCTTT